Listed here are 8 T cell receptor beta chains from one sample, sequenced in a study of blood T cell repertoires in COVID-19. Assay used: immunoSEQ multiplex PCR; TCRdb lists only in-frame clones, some missing. The data hold about 280,000 clones, with roughly 90% observed a single time. The material sequenced was peripheral blood. The source is a woman in her forties or fifties who had recovered from COVID-19.

This clone is a singleton in its sample. This chain joins TRBV27 and TRBJ2-4; 8 bases line up with TRBD2. The junction had 10 bases not matched to a gene; V was cut back by 4 bases and J by 2 bases. CDR3 length: 17 amino acids. CDR1 MNHEY and CDR2 SMNVEV come from the germline V gene (reference sequence). CDR3 bases: TGTGCCAGCAGTTCCGCGGGGGGTGGGCGTTCCAAAAACATTCAGTACTTC. This translates into CASSSAGGGRSKNIQYF.

This chain links TRBV5-1 with TRBJ2-5; D is possibly TRBD2 (6 bases). The V end lost 3 bases, the J end lost 5 bases, and 17 bases lay between the germline ends. The germline gives CDR1 SGHRS, CDR2 YFSETQ. This CDR3 region has 15 residues. The CDR3 DNA sequence: TGCGCCAGCAGCTATTCGTCATCAGGAGGGGAGACCCAGTACTTC. The encoded protein is CASSYSSSGGETQYF.

The chain couples TRBV9 to TRBJ2-1; 7 nucleotides agree with TRBD2. Germline V gene lookup returns CDR1 SGDLS and CDR2 YYNGEE. The CDR3 consists of 15 residues. V lost 0 bases, J lost 2 bases, and 2 bases stayed unmatched. CDR3 DNA sequence: TGTGCCAGCAGCGTAGACGGGACTACCTACAATGAGCAGTTCTTC. It yields the protein CASSVDGTTYNEQFF.

The chain uses TRBV5-1 and TRBJ1-4, with 9 bases lining up with TRBD1. CDR1 and CDR2 (germline): SGHRS, YFSETQ. CDR3 length equals 16 residues. The V and J ends lost 1 base and 5 bases, in that order; junction bases with no gene match: 6. For the CDR3, the DNA is TGCGCCAGCAGCTTGATGAGACAGGGGGAAAATGAAAAACTGTTTTTT. Its protein product is CASSLMRQGENEKLFF.

This rearrangement joins TRBV5-6 to TRBJ1-5; 7 positions match TRBD1. The CDR3 has 14 amino acids. V trimming: 7 bases; J trimming: 4 bases; junction bases outside the gene matches: 8. Per germline, CDR1 SGHDT and CDR2 YYEEEE. The CDR3 is CASALRGQNQPQHF. The CDR3 DNA reads TGTGCCAGCGCCTTGAGGGGGCAGAATCAGCCCCAGCATTTT.

The chain couples TRBV15 to TRBJ2-7; 7 bases align to TRBD1. The CDR3 runs 14 residues. Germline V gene data show CDR1 as LNHNV and CDR2 as YYDKDF (reference sequence). Germline trimming cut 0 bases from V and 3 bases from J; bases unmatched to any gene: 2. CDR3 bases: TGTGCCACCAGCAGAGAGGGACAGTACTACGAGCAGTACTTC. It translates to CATSREGQYYEQYF.

The count of this clone is one. The V and J genes are TRBV18 and TRBJ2-3, with 8 positions matching TRBD2. The CDR3 extends over 17 amino acids. J lost 0 bases, V lost 3 bases, and 8 bases had no gene match. CDR1 is KGHSH and CDR2 is LQKENI in the germline V gene. The CDR3 nucleotides are TGTGCCAGCTCACCGCCCTTCCCGGGGGGGAGCACAGATACGCAGTATTTT. Its translation is CASSPPFPGGSTDTQYF.

The DNA of the CDR3 is TGTGCCAGCAGCTTGGACAGGGGTGGCGAGCAGTTCTTC. Amino acid sequence: CASSLDRGGEQFF. The V call is TRBV5-4, the J call TRBJ2-1; 7 bases align to TRBD1. V was pared by 0 bases and J by 10 bases, with 4 bases of the junction left unmatched. There are 13 residues in the CDR3. Germline CDR1 and CDR2: SGHNT and YYREEE (reference sequence).